A single sample is the source of the 16 T cell receptor beta chains below, sequenced in a study of T cells in Graves' hyperthyroidism and ophthalmopathy. RNA transcripts were the template for amplifying TCR beta CDR3 regions. With the HTBI primer set, the TCR CDR3 went through a first round of RT-PCR. TCRdb itself ran the multiplex PCR reads through MiXCR, one entry per CDR3 protein. This table holds about 300,000 distinct CDR3 sequences, approximately 18% found once. Sample: blood. The receptors were sampled from a man aged 45-65 years with Graves' ophthalmopathy.

The chain combines TRBV6-2 or TRBV6-3 with TRBJ2-6, with D maybe TRBD1 (6 bases). The CDR3 runs to 17 residues. Trimming took 2 bases from V and 4 from J, leaving 15 bases between them. CDR1 and CDR2 (germline): MNHEY, SVGEGT. CDR3 region: CASSYGQAGAGANVLTF. The CDR3 region has the DNA TGTGCCAGCAGTTACGGACAAGCAGGGGCCGGGGCCAACGTCCTGACTTTC.

This clonotype has ten or more counts. The chain uses TRBV11-2 and TRBJ2-7, with TRBD1 matching 7 bases. Germline trimming cut 7 bases from V and 2 bases from J; bases unmatched to any gene: 20. CDR3 length: 18 amino acids. CDR1 SGHAT and CDR2 FQNNGV come from the germline V gene. The CDR3 DNA reads as TGTGCCAGCACGAGACAGGGCCGATCACTCACTTCCACCTACGAGCAGTACTTC. Protein: CASTRQGRSLTSTYEQYF. Full variable domain (remainder filled in from reference TRBV11-2 and TRBJ2-7): EAGVAQSPRYKIIEKRQSVAFWCNPISGHATLYWYQQILGQGPKLLIQFQNNGVVDDSQLPKDRFSAERLKGVDSTLKIQPAKLEDSAVYLCASTRQGRSLTSTYEQYFGPGTRLTVT.

The chain recombines TRBV30 with TRBJ2-1, with 9 bases aligning to TRBD1. This CDR3 is 15 amino acids long. Trimming at V came to 8 bases and at J to 3 bases, leaving 11 bases not matched to a gene. Germline values: CDR1 GTSNPN, CDR2 SVGIG (reference sequence). The CDR3 nucleotides read TGTGCCGGCCGGCCGCGGACAGGGGACTACAATGAGCAGTTCTTC. Translated: CAGRPRTGDYNEQFF.

This clonotype was observed a single time. The V call is TRBV19, the J call TRBJ1-5; D call uncertain. Germline CDR1 LNHDA, CDR2 SQIVND (reference sequence). The CDR3 loop spans 12 amino acids. V shed 0 bases and J shed 6 bases, with 3 bases lying between them. DNA for the CDR3: TGTGCCAGTAGTATAGAGGCTCAGCCCCAGCATTTT. Protein: CASSIEAQPQHF. Using reference TRBV19 and TRBJ1-5 for the parts outside the CDR3, the full variable domain is DGGITQSPKYLFRKEGQNVTLSCEQNLNHDAMYWYRQDPGQGLRLIYYSQIVNDFQKGDIAEGYSVSREKKESFPLTVTSAQKNPTAFYLCASSIEAQPQHFGDGTRLSIL.

This clonotype appeared many times. The chain's CDR3 is CASSLPGQGAREQYF. The CDR3 DNA reads as TGTGCCAGCAGCTTACCGGGACAGGGGGCGCGGGAGCAGTACTTC. The chain couples TRBV7-9 to TRBJ2-7; 12 bases match TRBD1. Germline V lookup: CDR1 SEHNR, CDR2 FQNEAQ (reference sequence). The junction had 6 bases not matched to a gene; V was cut back by 2 bases and J by 7 bases. The CDR3 is 15 amino acids.

This clonotype came up many times. The chain uses TRBV11-2 and TRBJ1-3; 7 positions agree with TRBD1. This CDR3 spans 16 amino acids. Germline values: CDR1 SGHAT, CDR2 FQNNGV. The V and J ends lost 5 bases and 0 bases, in that order; junction bases with no gene match: 7. The CDR3: CASSLWTGSSGNTIYF. CDR3 in DNA: TGTGCCAGCAGCCTTTGGACAGGCTCCTCTGGAAACACCATATATTTT.

This clonotype has at least ten counts. As DNA, the CDR3 is TGTGCCACCTCCGGGGGCGCGCCTCGTGGCTACACCTTC. It codes for CATSGGAPRGYTF. The gene calls are TRBV24-1 and TRBJ1-2, with a possible D match to TRBD1 (6 bases). The CDR3 totals 13 residues. Germline V gives CDR1 KGHDR, CDR2 SFDVKD. V lost 9 bases and J 7 bases, leaving 17 bases between the germline ends.

This clonotype was counted ten times or more. The rearrangement links TRBV3-1 to TRBJ2-2, with a possible D match to TRBD2 (6 bases). This CDR3 has 17 amino acids. From germline, CDR1 is LGHDT and CDR2 YNNKEL (reference sequence). V was trimmed by 3 bases and J by 0 bases, leaving 14 bases between them. CDR3 DNA sequence: TGTGCCAGCAGCCACCCATCGACGGGGGCGAACACCGGGGAGCTGTTTTTT. This gives the protein CASSHPSTGANTGELFF.

Many counts were recorded for this clonotype. V is TRBV11-2 and J is TRBJ2-1; D not resolved. Germline-derived CDR1 and CDR2 are SGHAT and FQNNGV. V was clipped by 1 base and J by 2 bases, with 9 bases between them. The CDR3 runs 15 residues. CDR3 amino acids: CASSLVASTYNEQFF. The CDR3 DNA reads TGTGCCAGCAGCTTAGTTGCGTCTACCTACAATGAGCAGTTCTTC. Supplemented by reference TRBV11-2 and TRBJ2-1, the full variable domain reads EAGVAQSPRYKIIEKRQSVAFWCNPISGHATLYWYQQILGQGPKLLIQFQNNGVVDDSQLPKDRFSAERLKGVDSTLKIQPAKLEDSAVYLCASSLVASTYNEQFFGPGTRLTVL.

This clonotype was counted many times. The CDR3 coding sequence is TGCAGTGCTGTTAACTCCCCAGGGGTCGGGGCGTACGAGCAGTACTTC. Protein: CSAVNSPGVGAYEQYF. The chain uses TRBV20-1 and TRBJ2-7; TRBD1 is a possible D gene (6 bases). Germline V gene lookup returns CDR1 DFQATT and CDR2 SNEGSKA (reference sequence). This CDR3 contains 16 residues. The V and J ends lost 5 bases and 4 bases respectively, with 24 bases between them.

This clonotype was counted ten times or more. The chain couples TRBV11-2 to TRBJ2-1; D is possibly TRBD1 or TRBD2 (5 bases each). V lost 1 base to trimming and J lost 0 bases, with 10 bases between them. The CDR3 is 16 residues long. In germline, CDR1 is SGHAT, CDR2 FQNNGV. The CDR3 DNA follows: TGTGCCAGCAGCTTAGTGGGACCAAGCTCCTACAATGAGCAGTTCTTC. Protein product: CASSLVGPSSYNEQFF. Full variable domain (rest looked up from reference TRBV11-2 and TRBJ2-1): EAGVAQSPRYKIIEKRQSVAFWCNPISGHATLYWYQQILGQGPKLLIQFQNNGVVDDSQLPKDRFSAERLKGVDSTLKIQPAKLEDSAVYLCASSLVGPSSYNEQFFGPGTRLTVL.

This clonotype was seen ten or more times. J is TRBJ1-1 and V is TRBV30; perhaps TRBD1 as D (6 bases). Germline values: CDR1 GTSNPN, CDR2 SVGIG (reference sequence). The CDR3 is 15 residues long. The V gene lost 1 base and the J gene lost 1 base, with 13 bases spanning the gap. The CDR3 DNA reads as TGTGCCTGGAGTGATGAGGGGGGGCGGAACACTGAAGCTTTCTTT. Its protein product is CAWSDEGGRNTEAFF.

This clonotype has at least ten counts. The CDR3 sequence: CASSLSGPKETQYF. CDR3 DNA sequence: TGTGCCAGCAGCTTAAGCGGCCCGAAAGAGACCCAGTACTTC. The chain is built from TRBV7-8 and TRBJ2-5, with D maybe TRBD2 (5 bases). The CDR3 has 14 residues. The germline V gene encodes CDR1 SGHVS and CDR2 FQNEAQ. V shed 2 bases and J shed 3 bases, with 10 bases lying between them. The complete variable domain, with remaining parts taken from reference TRBV7-8 and TRBJ2-5, reads GAGVSQSPRYKVAKRGQDVALRCDPISGHVSLFWYQQALGQGPEFLTYFQNEAQLDKSGLPSDRFFAERPEGSVSTLKIQRTQQEDSAVYLCASSLSGPKETQYFGPGTRLLVL.

This clonotype has more than one count but fewer than ten. The chain has TRBV24-1 and TRBJ2-1; D remains ambiguous. Germline V CDR1 and CDR2: KGHDR, SFDVKD. The CDR3 sequence is 18 residues long. Deletions cut 2 bases from V and 2 bases from J, with 18 bases between. DNA for the CDR3: TGTGCCACCAGTGATTCATCGACGGCCTCTCGGCCCTACAATGAGCAGTTCTTC. The encoded protein is CATSDSSTASRPYNEQFF.

This clonotype was observed at least ten times. The chain is built from TRBV20-1 and TRBJ2-3; no clear D gene. The CDR3 has 13 amino acids. Germline assignment: CDR1 DFQATT and CDR2 SNEGSKA (reference sequence). Trimming shortened V by 6 bases and J by 2 bases, and 12 bases separated the two germline ends. The CDR3 sequence: CSAPAGSTDTQYF. The CDR3 DNA follows: TGCAGTGCACCCGCAGGATCCACAGATACGCAGTATTTT.

The sample holds a few counts of this clonotype. This chain links TRBV29-1 with TRBJ2-3, with TRBD1 matching over 7 bases. CDR1 and CDR2 from the germline V gene are SQVTM and ANQGSEA. Trimming cost V 5 bases and J 1 base; bases outside gene matches: 9. CDR3 size: 15 residues. CDR3 DNA: TGCAGCGTTAGGCTCGGGACAGTGGGCACAGATACGCAGTATTTT. Translated: CSVRLGTVGTDTQYF.